This T cell receptor (beta chain) was documented in a study of T cells after yellow fever vaccination. Study overall: Fractions with few cells were prepared using SMART-Seq v4 Ultra Low Input. Overall study results and limits: Weaker in magnitude, the secondary response showed a faster peak on day 5 versus 15. Detected again after the booster were most primary-vaccination clones, at 95% to 98% CD4 and approximately 87% CD8.

The sample holds many counts of this clonotype. No antigen is known for it. The CDR3 length is 14 residues. CDR1 and CDR2 from the germline V gene are SGHNT and YYREEE (reference sequence). V was pared by 4 bases and J by 4 bases, with 14 bases between. It was through 5'RACE template switching that TCR cDNA was made, with a universal primer site and UMIs added. Using its own MiXCR run on the 5' RACE reads, TCRdb lists one record per CDR3 protein. The sample consists of 500,000 to 650,000 distinct CDR3 sequences, less than 20% of them appearing once. The material sequenced was PBMCs, taken 4 to 5 days after the first yellow fever vaccination. This sequence was found in a man aged 18 to 29 who received the YFV17D yellow fever vaccine. The chain combines TRBV5-4 with TRBJ1-2, with D maybe TRBD1 (6 bases). CDR3 sequence (DNA): TGTGCCAGCAGCCCAACAGGGTCAGGCTATGGCTACACCTTC. Translated: CASSPTGSGYGYTF.